This T cell receptor (beta chain) was captured by sequencing in a study of T-cell reconstitution after alpha-beta-depleted transplantation in children. Unique molecular identifiers were incorporated during preparation of the TCRbeta library. TCRdb reprocessed the PCR reads with MiXCR, giving one entry per CDR3 protein. The data hold roughly 500,000 distinct CDR3 sequences, with 32% observed a single time. This TCR was sampled from a human donor who donated a stem cell graft to a child with aplastic anemia. The sample here was PBMCs from the stem cell graft donor, taken from the stem cell graft.

The CDR3 DNA is TGTGCCAGCAGCCTTGACAGGGCAAGGGAAAAACTGTTTTTT. Protein: CASSLDRAREKLFF. V and J are TRBV7-2 and TRBJ1-4, with 7 bases lining up with TRBD1. The CDR3 runs 14 residues. Germline V gene lookup returns CDR1 SGHTA and CDR2 FQGNSA. V shed 5 bases, J shed 8 bases, and the junction held 8 bases outside the gene matches. Based on the CDR3 plus reference TRBV7-2 and TRBJ1-4, the full variable domain is GAGVSQSPSNKVTEKGKDVELRCDPISGHTALYWYRQSLGQGLEFLIYFQGNSAPDKSGLPSDRFSAERTGGSVSTLTIQRTQQEDSAVYLCASSLDRAREKLFFGSGTQLSVL.